This T cell receptor beta chain is from a study of cytomegalovirus exposure and HLA in healthy donors. General observations from the study: In vitro experiments confirmed that three CMV-associated chains were specific for CMV antigens.

The ends lost 1 base at V and 3 bases at J; junction bases unmatched: 2. This CDR3 has 15 amino acids. Germline CDR1 is KGHSH and CDR2 is LQKENI. Details on this clone: The antigen remains undetermined.

Sequencing used immunoSEQ multiplex PCR; TCRdb keeps in-frame clones, though not all of them. The sample lists 250,000 or so clones; just under 90% were seen once. The sample consisted of PBMCs. This TCR came from a man between 18 and 35 years old in good health and CMV-seronegative. The gene calls are TRBV18 and TRBJ2-1, with 8 bases fitting TRBD2. CDR3 in DNA: TGTGCCAGCTCACCACTTAGCGGGATCTACAATGAGCAGTTCTTC. Translation gives CASSPLSGIYNEQFF.